This entry concerns a single T cell receptor beta chain. Other nucleotide sequences from this sample produce the same CDR3. This entry belongs to a study of blood T cell repertoires in COVID-19. Study background: In each case, the material was cDNA or gDNA derived from T cells, B-cell-depleted T cells, or PBMCs.

TCRdb's table, derived via immunoSEQ multiplex PCR, lists solely in-frame clones and lacks some. The sample records 95,000 to 150,000 clones, about two thirds being singletons. Trimming removed 4 bases at V and 4 bases at J, with 13 bases between. Germline CDR1 and CDR2: MDHEN and SYDVKM. The CDR3 is 14 amino acids. The source of this sequence is a human donor with acute or convalescent COVID-19. The donor label of this sample is uncertain. This rearrangement joins TRBV28 to TRBJ1-2, with TRBD1 as a possible D gene (6 bases). Source material: peripheral blood. This CDR3 reads CASSSPGQFYGYTF. DNA for the CDR3: TGTGCCAGCAGTTCCCCCGGACAGTTCTATGGCTACACCTTC.